Below, 15 T cell receptor beta chains from the same sample are listed, as sequenced in a study of blood T cell repertoires in COVID-19. Profiled with immunoSEQ multiplex PCR; TCRdb holds only in-frame clones, not every one. The sample records about 120,000 clones, 60% to 80% being singletons. The sequenced sample was peripheral blood. Receptor source: a man between 60 and 75 years old with acute or convalescent COVID-19.

The chain recombines TRBV7-3 with TRBJ2-1, with 13 bases aligning to TRBD2. V shed 0 bases and J 8 bases; nucleotides not matched to a gene: 7. The CDR3 covers 17 residues. CDR1 and CDR2 (germline): SGHTA, FQGTGA. CDR3 in DNA: TGTGCCAGCAGCTTAACTGGGACTAGCGGGATGCGGGATGAGCAGTTCTTC. Residues: CASSLTGTSGMRDEQFF.

V usage is TRBV7-9 and J usage is TRBJ2-5, with D possibly TRBD2 on 5 matching bases. Germline V lookup: CDR1 SEHNR, CDR2 FQNEAQ (reference sequence). Between the trimmed V and J ends, which lost 2 bases and 4 bases, there was a span of 11 bases. The CDR3 extends over 14 amino acids. The chain's CDR3 is CASSLSLGGETQYF. DNA for the CDR3: TGTGCCAGCAGCTTATCACTAGGAGGAGAGACCCAGTACTTC.

V gene TRBV12-3 or TRBV12-4 combines with J gene TRBJ2-1; 7 bases agree with TRBD2. Trimming removed 6 bases from V and 5 bases from J; junction bases left unmatched: 4. This CDR3 is built from 13 residues. DNA for the CDR3: TGTGCCAGCAGGGATGGGACTAACAATGAGCAGTTCTTC. As protein: CASRDGTNNEQFF.

The chain combines TRBV7-6 with TRBJ2-2; 12 bases align to TRBD1. Germline CDR1 is SGHVS and CDR2 is FNYEAQ. This CDR3 is built from 17 residues. V was pared by 2 bases and J by 5 bases, with 6 bases of the junction left unmatched. CDR3 region: CASSLMGQGARTGELFF. CDR3 DNA sequence: TGTGCCAGCAGCTTAATGGGACAGGGGGCGAGGACCGGGGAGCTGTTTTTT.

The chain couples TRBV5-1 to TRBJ1-2; D gene ambiguous. Deletions cut 4 bases from V and 0 bases from J, with 10 bases between. In germline, CDR1 is SGHRS, CDR2 YFSETQ. This CDR3 spans 14 amino acids. In DNA, the CDR3 is TGCGCCAGCAGCCCCGTCCGAGCTAACTATGGCTACACCTTC. It yields the protein CASSPVRANYGYTF.

The chain uses TRBV12-3 or TRBV12-4 and TRBJ1-4; D unclear. This CDR3 contains 12 residues. V was shortened by 3 bases and J by 8 bases, with 7 bases between the two germline ends. CDR3 sequence reads: CASSFAEEKLFF. The CDR3 DNA is TGTGCCAGCAGTTTCGCCGAGGAAAAACTGTTTTTT.

The gene calls are TRBV30 and TRBJ2-6, with D possibly being TRBD1 (5 bases). Germline V gene lookup returns CDR1 GTSNPN and CDR2 SVGIG (reference sequence). The CDR3 totals 14 residues. V lost 1 base to trimming and J lost 3 bases, with 7 bases between them. CDR3 region: CAWSEGHGANVLTF. CDR3 coding DNA: TGTGCCTGGAGTGAGGGGCATGGGGCCAACGTCCTGACTTTC.

In its sample, this clone was seen once. The chain joins TRBV9 to TRBJ2-6; weak D call: TRBD1 (5 bases). Germline V CDR1 and CDR2: SGDLS, YYNGEE. Trimming removed 4 bases at V and 4 bases at J, with 9 bases between. The CDR3 extends over 14 amino acids. CDR3 DNA sequence: TGTGCCAGCAGCAGACGGACAGGGGCCAACGTCCTGACTTTC. This codes for CASSRRTGANVLTF. Variable domain in full (rest from reference TRBV9 and TRBJ2-6): DSGVTQTPKHLITATGQRVTLRCSPRSGDLSVYWYQQSLDQGLQFLIQYYNGEERAKGNILERFSAQQFPDLHSELNLSSLELGDSALYFCASSRRTGANVLTFGAGSRLTVL.

This clone was seen a few times. The V and J genes are TRBV7-7 and TRBJ2-3; 11 positions agree with TRBD2. V trimming: 5 bases; J trimming: 3 bases; junction bases outside the gene matches: 4. CDR3 length: 15 residues. Germline V CDR1 and CDR2: SSHAT, FNYEAQ (reference sequence). CDR3 loop: CASSPSGGKTDTQYF. The CDR3 DNA is TGTGCCAGCAGCCCTAGCGGGGGGAAAACAGATACGCAGTATTTT.

The chain couples TRBV2 to TRBJ2-7; 13 bases align to TRBD2. CDR1 and CDR2 (germline): SNHLY, FYNNEI. CDR3 length: 15 amino acids. The ends lost 4 bases at V and 1 base at J; junction bases unmatched: 1. Here the CDR3 reads CASSGLAGGSYEQYF. CDR3 DNA sequence: TGTGCCAGCAGTGGACTAGCGGGGGGATCCTACGAGCAGTACTTC. Variable domain in full (rest from reference TRBV2 and TRBJ2-7): EPEVTQTPSHQVTQMGQEVILRCVPISNHLYFYWYRQILGQKVEFLVSFYNNEISEKSEIFDDQFSVERPDGSNFTLKIRSTKLEDSAMYFCASSGLAGGSYEQYFGPGTRLTVT.

This sequence joins TRBV6-6 and TRBJ1-2; weak D call: TRBD1 (6 bases). CDR1 MNHNY and CDR2 SVGAGI come from the germline V gene (reference sequence). Trimming removed 5 bases at V and 8 bases at J, with 15 bases between. This CDR3 region has 13 residues. The CDR3 DNA reads as TGTGCCAGCAGTCCTGACAGGCCGGGGGGCTACACCTTC. It yields the protein CASSPDRPGGYTF.

The chain recombines TRBV4-1 with TRBJ2-2, with D perhaps matching TRBD2 (6 bases). The CDR3 runs 15 residues. Germline V gene data show CDR1 as MGHRA and CDR2 as YSYEKL. Trimming took 0 bases from V and 7 from J, leaving 12 bases between them. This CDR3 reads CASSQDPRDFGELFF. CDR3 nucleotide sequence: TGCGCCAGCAGCCAAGATCCCAGGGACTTCGGGGAGCTGTTTTTT.

The CDR3 spells CASSVGFGGGGYSGEQYF. In nucleotides, the CDR3 is TGTGCCAGCAGTGTAGGGTTCGGCGGCGGGGGGTATTCTGGCGAGCAGTACTTC. The rearrangement joins TRBV2 to TRBJ2-7; 8 nucleotides align to TRBD2. This CDR3 comprises 18 residues. V gave up 4 bases and J gave up 6 bases; unmatched junction bases: 20. Germline V gene data show CDR1 as SNHLY and CDR2 as FYNNEI.

This clone was recorded once. The J gene is TRBJ2-2, the V gene TRBV10-1; 10 positions agree with TRBD1. This CDR3 spans 15 amino acids. Germline V gene lookup returns CDR1 WNHNN and CDR2 SYGVQD (reference sequence). J lost 6 bases, V lost 6 bases, and 7 bases had no gene match. The CDR3 loop is CASRPGQGSAGELFF. CDR3 nucleotide sequence: TGCGCCAGCAGACCGGGACAGGGGTCCGCCGGGGAGCTGTTTTTT.

This sequence joins TRBV9 and TRBJ1-5; D is unresolved. Trimming removed 3 bases from V and 5 bases from J, with 12 bases in between. Germline values: CDR1 SGDLS, CDR2 YYNGEE. The CDR3 covers 14 residues. The CDR3 DNA is TGTGCCAGCAGCGCACAGTTAACCGATCAGCCCCAGCATTTT. Amino acid sequence: CASSAQLTDQPQHF.